Listed below are T cell receptor beta chains from one sample, sequenced in a study of blood T cell repertoires in COVID-19. Sequenced by immunoSEQ multiplex PCR; TCRdb stores in-frame clones only, minus some. The data contain 250,000 or so clones, 75% to 90% of them singletons. The sample consisted of peripheral blood. Receptor source: a man aged 25 to 45 with COVID-19, enrolled during active disease. Each CDR3 is given without its conserved first and last residue. Each record gives: CDR3 length, J gene, V gene, D gene, CDR3 protein. D genes are given only for firm matches.

CDR3 length: 13; J gene: TRBJ2-1; V gene: TRBV10-3; D gene: TRBD1; CDR3 protein: AISGGQGSYNEQF
CDR3 length: 10; J gene: TRBJ1-2; V gene: TRBV30; D gene: NA; CDR3 protein: ARLDSAYGYT
CDR3 length: 11; J gene: TRBJ2-2; V gene: TRBV2; D gene: NA; CDR3 protein: ASAGSNTGELF
CDR3 length: 13; J gene: TRBJ1-1; V gene: TRBV2; D gene: TRBD1; CDR3 protein: ASMGTGGSATEAF
CDR3 length: 10; J gene: TRBJ1-5; V gene: TRBV29-1; D gene: NA; CDR3 protein: SATTGNQPQH
CDR3 length: 11; J gene: TRBJ2-7; V gene: TRBV5-1; D gene: NA; CDR3 protein: ASSLLTGSEQY
CDR3 length: 14; J gene: TRBJ1-1; V gene: TRBV28; D gene: TRBD1; CDR3 protein: ASSSTPGTGVWGAF
CDR3 length: 14; J gene: TRBJ2-3; V gene: TRBV4-3; D gene: NA; CDR3 protein: ASSQGSSPYTDTQY
CDR3 length: 16; J gene: TRBJ1-2; V gene: TRBV21-1; D gene: NA; CDR3 protein: ASSPSGGRGPRPYGYT
CDR3 length: 9; J gene: TRBJ1-2; V gene: TRBV30; D gene: TRBD1; CDR3 protein: ASRTGGGYT
CDR3 length: 11; J gene: TRBJ2-7; V gene: TRBV6-2/TRBV6-3; D gene: NA; CDR3 protein: ASSYSSTAEQY
CDR3 length: 12; J gene: TRBJ1-3; V gene: TRBV11-2; D gene: NA; CDR3 protein: ASSLTGTGNTIY
CDR3 length: 17; J gene: TRBJ2-7; V gene: TRBV28; D gene: TRBD2; CDR3 protein: ASSSFPGTSATGSYEQY
CDR3 length: 12; J gene: TRBJ2-7; V gene: TRBV4-3; D gene: NA; CDR3 protein: ASSQDRSSYEQY
CDR3 length: 11; J gene: TRBJ1-1; V gene: TRBV5-8; D gene: NA; CDR3 protein: ASRAGLGTEAF
CDR3 length: 12; J gene: TRBJ2-1; V gene: TRBV5-4; D gene: TRBD1; CDR3 protein: ASSLGDRANEQF
CDR3 length: 9; J gene: TRBJ1-1; V gene: TRBV24-1; D gene: NA; CDR3 protein: ATSDTREVF
CDR3 length: 12; J gene: TRBJ1-3; V gene: TRBV9; D gene: NA; CDR3 protein: ASSAGHPGNTIY
CDR3 length: 13; J gene: TRBJ1-6; V gene: TRBV6-5; D gene: TRBD1; CDR3 protein: ASRSTGQYNSPLH
CDR3 length: 10; J gene: TRBJ1-6; V gene: TRBV5-4; D gene: NA; CDR3 protein: ASSFYPSPLH
CDR3 length: 10; J gene: TRBJ1-2; V gene: TRBV9; D gene: NA; CDR3 protein: ASSSQGNGYT
CDR3 length: 11; J gene: TRBJ2-7; V gene: TRBV27; D gene: NA; CDR3 protein: ASGPGDSYEQY
CDR3 length: 11; J gene: TRBJ2-7; V gene: TRBV5-4; D gene: NA; CDR3 protein: ASSIGQTYEQY
CDR3 length: 12; J gene: TRBJ2-1; V gene: TRBV29-1; D gene: NA; CDR3 protein: SVEEEAPYNEQF
CDR3 length: 12; J gene: TRBJ1-4; V gene: TRBV7-9; D gene: NA; CDR3 protein: ASPSGGANEKLF
CDR3 length: 13; J gene: TRBJ2-3; V gene: TRBV9; D gene: NA; CDR3 protein: ASSVGGRGTDTQY
CDR3 length: 13; J gene: TRBJ2-7; V gene: TRBV5-6; D gene: NA; CDR3 protein: ASSFDLVRDYEQY
CDR3 length: 11; J gene: TRBJ2-7; V gene: TRBV30; D gene: TRBD2; CDR3 protein: AWSVTGGYEQY
CDR3 length: 18; J gene: TRBJ1-1; V gene: TRBV21-1; D gene: NA; CDR3 protein: ASSTARDRLGGVVCTEAF
CDR3 length: 14; J gene: TRBJ1-2; V gene: TRBV6-2/TRBV6-3; D gene: TRBD1; CDR3 protein: ASSYSVLDRGYGYT
CDR3 length: 11; J gene: TRBJ1-1; V gene: TRBV19; D gene: NA; CDR3 protein: ASSTPVNTEAF
CDR3 length: 10; J gene: TRBJ2-7; V gene: TRBV6-1; D gene: TRBD1; CDR3 protein: ASSERGTVPN
CDR3 length: 12; J gene: TRBJ2-7; V gene: TRBV6-5; D gene: TRBD1; CDR3 protein: ASRTGTGAVEQY
CDR3 length: 13; J gene: TRBJ1-2; V gene: TRBV5-5; D gene: NA; CDR3 protein: ASSSGAALNYGYT
CDR3 length: 14; J gene: TRBJ1-1; V gene: TRBV28; D gene: TRBD1; CDR3 protein: ASSPRTGRVYTEAF
CDR3 length: 12; J gene: TRBJ2-7; V gene: TRBV28; D gene: NA; CDR3 protein: ASSLSEGPYEQY
CDR3 length: 13; J gene: TRBJ2-2; V gene: TRBV5-1; D gene: NA; CDR3 protein: ATSGGFTNTGELF
CDR3 length: 10; J gene: TRBJ1-2; V gene: TRBV10-1; D gene: NA; CDR3 protein: ASSELEDGYT
CDR3 length: 12; J gene: TRBJ1-1; V gene: TRBV18; D gene: NA; CDR3 protein: ASSPRGFRAEAF
CDR3 length: 13; J gene: TRBJ2-1; V gene: TRBV19; D gene: NA; CDR3 protein: ASSKGTSPYNEQF
CDR3 length: 13; J gene: TRBJ2-7; V gene: TRBV9; D gene: NA; CDR3 protein: ASSVGENSHYEQY
CDR3 length: 12; J gene: TRBJ2-7; V gene: TRBV2; D gene: TRBD1; CDR3 protein: ASSWTGSRYEQY
CDR3 length: 13; J gene: TRBJ1-4; V gene: TRBV4-3; D gene: TRBD1; CDR3 protein: ASSPGTGGNEKLF
CDR3 length: 14; J gene: TRBJ1-5; V gene: TRBV5-4; D gene: TRBD1; CDR3 protein: ASSLGGTGGNQPQH
CDR3 length: 18; J gene: TRBJ2-3; V gene: TRBV11-3; D gene: NA; CDR3 protein: ASSLGRATTSFGTTDTQY
CDR3 length: 14; J gene: TRBJ2-3; V gene: TRBV30; D gene: NA; CDR3 protein: AWSVVWGPRTDTQY
CDR3 length: 13; J gene: TRBJ1-2; V gene: TRBV7-3; D gene: TRBD1; CDR3 protein: ASSPGQGVGYGYT
CDR3 length: 13; J gene: TRBJ1-2; V gene: TRBV7-2; D gene: NA; CDR3 protein: ASSLRGRGAYGYT
CDR3 length: 14; J gene: TRBJ1-2; V gene: TRBV5-1; D gene: TRBD1; CDR3 protein: ASSSVQGAANYGYT
CDR3 length: 13; J gene: TRBJ2-2; V gene: TRBV9; D gene: NA; CDR3 protein: ASSVAGLLDGELF
CDR3 length: 11; J gene: TRBJ1-3; V gene: TRBV7-7; D gene: NA; CDR3 protein: ASSLGTGNTIY
CDR3 length: 13; J gene: TRBJ2-7; V gene: TRBV30; D gene: NA; CDR3 protein: AWAPGWQGPYEQY
CDR3 length: 12; J gene: TRBJ1-4; V gene: TRBV28; D gene: NA; CDR3 protein: ASSLYPMREKLF
CDR3 length: 12; J gene: TRBJ2-5; V gene: TRBV2; D gene: TRBD2; CDR3 protein: ASREPSGGETQY
CDR3 length: 14; J gene: TRBJ1-2; V gene: TRBV6-4; D gene: NA; CDR3 protein: ASSEGPGMDPYGYT